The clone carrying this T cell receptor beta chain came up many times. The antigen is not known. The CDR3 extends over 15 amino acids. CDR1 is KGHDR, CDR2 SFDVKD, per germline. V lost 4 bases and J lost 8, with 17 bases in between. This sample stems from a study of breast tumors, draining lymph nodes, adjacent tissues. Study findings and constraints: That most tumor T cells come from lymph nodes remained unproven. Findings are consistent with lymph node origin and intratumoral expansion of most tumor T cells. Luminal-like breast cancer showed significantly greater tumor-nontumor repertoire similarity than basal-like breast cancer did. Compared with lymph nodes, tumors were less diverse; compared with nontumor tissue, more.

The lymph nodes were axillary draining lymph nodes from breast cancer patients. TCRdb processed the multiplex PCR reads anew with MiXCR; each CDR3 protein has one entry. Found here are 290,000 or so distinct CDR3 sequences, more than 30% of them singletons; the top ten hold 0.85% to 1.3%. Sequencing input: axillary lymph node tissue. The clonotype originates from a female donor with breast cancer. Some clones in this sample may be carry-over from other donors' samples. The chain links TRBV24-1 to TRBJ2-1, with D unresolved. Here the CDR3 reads CATSEAVGWPDEQFF. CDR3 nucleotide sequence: TGTGCCACCAGTGAGGCCGTCGGGTGGCCCGATGAGCAGTTCTTC.